The 22 T cell receptor beta chains listed next were all sequenced from one sample in a study of blood T cell repertoires in COVID-19. Data came from immunoSEQ multiplex PCR; TCRdb stores just in-frame clones and leaves some out. This repertoire shows a few hundred thousand clones, around 90% found once; its top ten account for 10%. Sequencing was performed on peripheral blood. Source of these receptors: a woman between 65 and 79 years old with COVID-19, enrolled during active disease.

In its sample, this clone was seen once. The CDR3 bases are TGTGCCAGCTCACCCGTACCGGGACAGGGGCCCTATGGCTACACCTTC. This encodes CASSPVPGQGPYGYTF. The chain joins TRBV18 to TRBJ1-2, with 10 bases aligning to TRBD1. V lost 3 bases, J lost 4 bases, and 8 bases stayed unmatched. Germline V gives CDR1 KGHSH, CDR2 LQKENI. CDR3 length equals 16 residues.

V usage is TRBV6-5 and J usage is TRBJ1-1, with D possibly matching TRBD1 (6 bases). Germline CDR1 is MNHEY and CDR2 is SVGAGI. V shed 6 bases and J shed 6 bases, with 20 bases lying between them. CDR3 length: 15 amino acids. Here the CDR3 reads CASSPGGGAEAEAFF. The DNA for the CDR3 is TGTGCCAGCAGCCCCGGGGGGGGCGCCGAGGCTGAAGCTTTCTTT.

J is TRBJ1-1 and V is TRBV6-5; 7 nucleotides match TRBD1. J was trimmed by 7 bases and V by 7 bases; bases with no gene match: 3. The CDR3 loop spans 11 amino acids. In germline, CDR1 is MNHEY, CDR2 SVGAGI. CDR3 nucleotides: TGTGCCAGCATGAACAGGGGTGAAGCTTTCTTT. Translation: CASMNRGEAFF.

This chain links TRBV7-8 with TRBJ2-1, with 11 bases that match TRBD2. Germline CDR1 is SGHVS and CDR2 is FQNEAQ. The trim removed 5 bases at V and 6 bases at J, leaving 6 bases unmatched. This CDR3 is 15 amino acids long. CDR3 residues: CASSPLAGEGNEQFF. For the CDR3, the DNA is TGTGCCAGCAGCCCACTAGCGGGAGAGGGCAATGAGCAGTTCTTC.

The chain joins TRBV5-1 to TRBJ2-7, with D maybe TRBD1 (5 bases). Germline CDR1 reads SGHRS; CDR2 reads YFSETQ. This CDR3 has 16 residues. V was trimmed by 2 bases and J by 0 bases, leaving 15 bases between them. The CDR3, as DNA: TGCGCCAGCAGCTTTGTGGGGCCTGCACCCTCCTACGAGCAGTACTTC. Translation gives CASSFVGPAPSYEQYF.

The V call is TRBV28, the J call TRBJ1-6; D is ambiguous. The CDR3 totals 15 residues. The V and J ends lost 2 bases and 7 bases respectively, with 12 bases between them. The V gene's germline CDR1 is MDHEN and CDR2 SYDVKM. CDR3: CASSLRQVSNSPLHF. CDR3 nucleotides: TGTGCCAGCAGTTTAAGGCAGGTGTCAAATTCACCCCTCCACTTT.

This chain uses TRBV5-4 with TRBJ2-5, with 11 nucleotides matching TRBD2. CDR3 length: 16 residues. The V and J ends lost 5 bases and 4 bases, in that order; junction bases with no gene match: 10. Germline assignment: CDR1 SGHNT and CDR2 YYREEE (reference sequence). The CDR3 nucleotides are TGTGCCAGCAGTAGACAACTAGCGGGAGATCGAGAGACCCAGTACTTC. This codes for CASSRQLAGDRETQYF.

The CDR3 loop reads CASSPKDRGLGNTIYF. The CDR3 region has the DNA TGCGCCAGCAGCCCAAAAGACAGGGGGTTAGGAAACACCATATATTTT. The V gene is TRBV4-1, the J gene TRBJ1-3; TRBD1 matches at 9 bases. Trimming cost V 4 bases and J 4 bases; bases outside gene matches: 8. The CDR3 runs to 16 residues. Per germline, CDR1 MGHRA and CDR2 YSYEKL.

The chain couples TRBV10-2 to TRBJ1-1; a weak D match, TRBD1 (6 bases). The CDR3 has 14 residues. CDR1 and CDR2 from the germline V gene are WSHSY and SAAADI. The germline V and J ends were trimmed by 7 bases and 5 bases, with 17 bases remaining between them. CDR3 amino acids: CASTEARQVTEAFF. CDR3 DNA sequence: TGCGCCAGCACCGAGGCTCGACAGGTTACTGAAGCTTTCTTT.

This clone was observed a handful of times. The gene calls are TRBV19 and TRBJ1-1; a weak D match, TRBD1 (6 bases). The V end was cut by 9 bases, the J end by 8 bases, with 16 bases between. This CDR3 spans 12 amino acids. The germline gives CDR1 LNHDA, CDR2 SQIVND (reference sequence). The CDR3 DNA sequence: TGTGCCAGCGGGACACTTCAAGGGGAAGCTTTCTTT. Residues: CASGTLQGEAFF.

The chain combines TRBV28 with TRBJ2-7; TRBD2 is a possible D gene (5 bases). CDR1 and CDR2 from the germline V gene are MDHEN and SYDVKM. The CDR3 totals 13 residues. V dropped 7 bases and J dropped 5 bases, with 15 bases sitting between them. CDR3 residues: CASIGPGGNEQYF. The CDR3 DNA sequence: TGTGCCAGCATCGGTCCCGGAGGCAACGAGCAGTACTTC.

The chain joins TRBV27 to TRBJ1-3; 9 bases agree with TRBD1. V gave up 5 bases and J gave up 0 bases; unmatched junction bases: 2. The CDR3 sequence is 15 residues long. The germline V gene has CDR1 MNHEY and CDR2 SMNVEV (reference sequence). CDR3 nucleotide sequence: TGTGCCAGCAGTCGACAGGGGGGCTCTGGAAACACCATATATTTT. Amino acids: CASSRQGGSGNTIYF.

This rearrangement joins TRBV28 to TRBJ1-2; possibly TRBD1 for D (6 bases). The CDR3 is made up of 14 amino acids. In germline, CDR1 is MDHEN, CDR2 SYDVKM. The V gene lost 4 bases and the J gene lost 2 bases, with 11 bases spanning the gap. The CDR3: CASSSAQGNYGYTF. CDR3 DNA sequence: TGTGCCAGCAGTTCTGCACAGGGAAACTATGGCTACACCTTC.

The V call is TRBV14, the J call TRBJ2-3, with TRBD2 matching 12 bases. V lost 2 bases and J lost 0; bases outside the gene matches: 3. This CDR3 contains 17 residues. CDR1 SGHDN and CDR2 FVKESK come from the germline V gene. The CDR3 coding sequence is TGTGCCAGCAGCCAACTAGCGGGAGGGCCGAGCACAGATACGCAGTATTTT. This encodes CASSQLAGGPSTDTQYF.

This chain links TRBV3-1 (or the pseudogene TRBV3-2) with TRBJ1-2; D may be TRBD1 (6 bases). The CDR3 totals 14 residues. The germline gives CDR1 LGHDT, CDR2 YNNKEL (reference sequence). V lost 1 base and J lost 4, with 10 bases in between. The CDR3 sequence: CASSQATGTYGYTF. The CDR3 DNA sequence: TGTGCCAGCAGCCAAGCCACAGGGACCTATGGCTACACCTTC.

J is TRBJ2-7 and V is TRBV7-2; 11 bases are shared with TRBD2. V trimming: 5 bases; J trimming: 2 bases; junction bases outside the gene matches: 5. Germline CDR1 and CDR2: SGHTA and FQGNSA. This CDR3 has 15 amino acids. The CDR3 coding sequence is TGTGCCAGCAGCCCCAGACTAGCGGGACCCTACGAGCAGTACTTC. This sequence encodes CASSPRLAGPYEQYF.

The J gene is TRBJ1-5, the V gene TRBV11-2; 7 bases map to TRBD1. The germline gives CDR1 SGHAT, CDR2 FQNNGV. The CDR3 totals 14 residues. J was trimmed by 4 bases and V by 3 bases; bases with no gene match: 3. The CDR3 sequence is CASSLDRTNQPQHF. The CDR3 DNA sequence: TGTGCCAGCAGCTTGGACAGGACTAATCAGCCCCAGCATTTT.

The chain uses TRBV19 and TRBJ2-3, with 8 nucleotides matching TRBD1. Trimming at V came to 9 bases and at J to 6 bases, leaving 8 bases not matched to a gene. Germline V gives CDR1 LNHDA, CDR2 SQIVND (reference sequence). The CDR3 has 13 residues. In DNA, the CDR3 is TGTGCCAGCGGGACAGGTCCATCCGATACGCAGTATTTT. This gives the protein CASGTGPSDTQYF.

This chain joins TRBV5-8 and TRBJ1-4, with 7 nucleotides matching TRBD1. The CDR3 contains 16 residues. Per germline, CDR1 SGHTS and CDR2 YDEGEE. The ends lost 2 bases at V and 5 bases at J; junction bases unmatched: 9. The CDR3 loop is CASSFKRTQGNEKLFF. The CDR3 coding sequence is TGTGCCAGCAGCTTTAAGCGGACACAGGGGAATGAAAAACTGTTTTTT.

The chain employs TRBV27 and TRBJ2-1; 7 nucleotides line up with TRBD2. V lost 3 bases and J lost 2; bases outside the gene matches: 4. Germline-derived CDR1 and CDR2 are MNHEY and SMNVEV (reference sequence). The CDR3 sequence is 15 residues long. Here the CDR3 reads CASSFSSGTYNEQFF. The CDR3 DNA follows: TGTGCCAGCAGTTTTTCTAGCGGAACCTACAATGAGCAGTTCTTC.

This clone was detected only once. The chain is built from TRBV11-3 and TRBJ2-5, with 11 bases fitting TRBD1. The V gene end was trimmed by 5 bases and the J gene end by 1 base; junction bases not matched to a gene: 3. The CDR3 covers 15 residues. Germline V gene lookup returns CDR1 SGHNT and CDR2 YENEEA. CDR3 sequence reads: CASSHGTGGQETQYF. CDR3 DNA: TGTGCCAGCAGCCATGGGACAGGGGGCCAAGAGACCCAGTACTTC.

The J gene is TRBJ2-3, the V gene TRBV11-2; 10 bases match TRBD2. CDR1 and CDR2 (germline): SGHAT, FQNNGV. The V segment lost 5 bases and the J segment 10 bases; nucleotides outside the gene matches: 15. The CDR3 runs 16 residues. Written as DNA, the CDR3 is TGTGCCAGCAGCCCTAGCCTCCTAGCGGGAGTTTTTGCGCAGTATTTT. This translates into CASSPSLLAGVFAQYF. Looking up the rest from reference TRBV11-2 and TRBJ2-3 gives the full variable domain: EAGVAQSPRYKIIEKRQSVAFWCNPISGHATLYWYQQILGQGPKLLIQFQNNGVVDDSQLPKDRFSAERLKGVDSTLKIQPAKLEDSAVYLCASSPSLLAGVFAQYFGPGTRLTVL.